One and the same sample provided the 9 T cell receptor beta chains below, sequenced in a study of T cells after yellow fever vaccination. Via MiXCR, TCRdb re-called the 5' RACE reads, giving one row per CDR3 protein. The table lists around 30,000 distinct CDR3 sequences, 6.5% to 8.5% of them singletons. The sample in question was PBMCs, either bulk or a sorted T-cell subset (CD4+, CD8+, memory, or dextramer-sorted; not recorded which), obtained on the day of the first yellow fever vaccination. These TCRs come from a man younger than 35 who received the YFV17D yellow fever vaccine.

This clonotype has a handful of counts. The rearrangement joins TRBV6-1 to TRBJ2-5, with D maybe TRBD2 (5 bases). CDR1 MNHNS and CDR2 SASEGT come from the germline V gene. The CDR3 has 13 amino acids. V was shortened by 1 base and J by 7 bases, with 10 bases between the two germline ends. CDR3 in DNA: TGTGCCAGCAGTGAAGTGCTAGCCGGGACCCAGTACTTC. Its translation is CASSEVLAGTQYF.

There are a few counts of this clonotype. This rearrangement joins TRBV12-3 or TRBV12-4 to TRBJ2-7; D may match TRBD1 or TRBD2 (5 bases each). V gave up 5 bases and J gave up 0 bases, with 14 bases separating them. CDR3 length: 15 amino acids. For the CDR3, the DNA is TGTGCCAGCAGTCCGGGACGGTGGAGCTCCTACGAGCAGTACTTC. Protein sequence: CASSPGRWSSYEQYF.

The table lists this clonotype with many counts. The chain employs TRBV6-2 or TRBV6-3 and TRBJ1-3; a possible D gene is TRBD1 (6 bases). V lost 6 bases, J lost 0 bases, and 24 bases lay in between. Germline CDR1 reads MNHEY; CDR2 reads SVGEGT. There are 19 residues in the CDR3. CDR3 amino acids: CASRPLRQVLRISGNTIYF. The CDR3 coding sequence is TGTGCCAGCAGACCCCTACGACAGGTCCTTCGGATCTCTGGAAACACCATATATTTT.

In this sample, this clonotype turned up many times. The V gene is TRBV7-6, the J gene TRBJ2-5; D is possibly TRBD1 or TRBD2 (6 bases each). This CDR3 is built from 15 residues. V lost 1 base and J 3 bases, leaving 12 bases between the germline ends. CDR1 and CDR2 from the germline V gene are SGHVS and FNYEAQ. The CDR3 is CASSLGGGTKETQYF. The CDR3 DNA sequence: TGTGCCAGCAGCTTAGGGGGCGGGACAAAAGAGACCCAGTACTTC.

The table lists this clonotype with many counts. V usage is TRBV29-1 and J usage is TRBJ2-1; 13 nucleotides line up with TRBD2. The CDR3 has 13 residues. J gave up 9 bases and V 6 bases, and 5 bases lay outside the gene matches. The germline gives CDR1 SQVTM, CDR2 ANQGSEA. The CDR3 DNA sequence: TGCAGCGTGGCTACTAGCGGGGGGGGTGAGCAGTTCTTC. Translated: CSVATSGGGEQFF.

This clonotype has at least ten counts. This chain joins TRBV24-1 and TRBJ1-2, with D possibly being TRBD1 (5 bases). V shed 3 bases and J shed 8 bases, with 12 bases lying between them. CDR3 size: 13 residues. Germline CDR1 is KGHDR and CDR2 is SFDVKD. CDR3 sequence (DNA): TGTGCCACCAGTGATCGGTGGGGGGACGGCTACACCTTC. Its translation: CATSDRWGDGYTF.

This chain joins TRBV6-5 and TRBJ2-3, with D tentatively TRBD1 or TRBD2 (5 bases each). This CDR3 comprises 14 residues. Germline V lookup: CDR1 MNHEY, CDR2 SVGAGI. Trimming removed 4 bases at V and 7 bases at J, with 15 bases between. The CDR3 is CASSSPGPTNTQYF. In DNA form, the CDR3 reads TGTGCCAGCAGTTCCCCGGGGCCCACGAATACGCAGTATTTT.

The chain joins TRBV29-1 to TRBJ1-2; 9 bases match TRBD1. CDR1 is SQVTM and CDR2 is ANQGSEA in the germline V gene. The trim removed 7 bases at V and 6 bases at J, leaving 12 bases unmatched. The CDR3 runs to 14 residues. This chain's CDR3 is CSAVPTGGSHGYTF. The CDR3 region has the DNA TGCAGCGCGGTACCAACAGGGGGCTCCCATGGCTACACCTTC.

This clonotype was observed a handful of times. The chain employs TRBV4-3 and TRBJ2-3, with 11 bases identical to TRBD1. This CDR3 is built from 17 residues. The V gene end was trimmed by 0 bases and the J gene end by 3 bases; junction bases not matched to a gene: 5. Germline lookup yields CDR1 LGHNA and CDR2 YSLEER. The CDR3 sequence is CASSQEGQGVTTDTQYF. DNA of the CDR3: TGCGCCAGCAGCCAAGAGGGACAGGGGGTGACGACAGATACGCAGTATTTT.